These T cell receptor beta chains were read from a single sample in a study of blood T cells in healthy people across ages. TCRdb redid the calling of the 5' RACE reads with MiXCR, one entry per CDR3 protein. The data contain 1.4 million to 1.5 million distinct CDR3 sequences, roughly 40% of them singletons. The sequenced material came from blood. Receptor source: a woman between 18 and 29 years old in good health. Both conserved end residues are part of each CDR3. D genes are given only for firm matches. For some rows the clone size is stated as once, few or many, or as a class when expanded; others skip it.

clone size	D gene	J gene	V gene	CDR3 length	CDR3 protein	CDR3 DNA
.	.	TRBJ2-7	TRBV5-1	14	CASRMEGGTYEQYF	TGCGCCAGCAGGATGGAGGGGGGGACCTACGAGCAGTACTTC
.	.	TRBJ2-2	TRBV25-1	15	CASSEWGDWTGELFF	TGTGCCAGCAGTGAATGGGGGGATTGGACCGGGGAGCTGTTTTTT
few	.	TRBJ1-5	TRBV7-9	18	CASSRAGDTPRSNQPQHF	TGTGCCAGCAGCCGTGCAGGGGACACCCCGAGGAGCAATCAGCCCCAGCATTTT
.	.	TRBJ1-4	TRBV20-1	12	CSAGPSNEKLFF	TGCAGTGCTGGACCCTCTAATGAAAAACTGTTTTTT
.	.	TRBJ1-1	TRBV11-2	15	CASSWTRGSGTEAFF	TGTGCCAGCAGCTGGACCAGGGGATCGGGCACTGAAGCTTTCTTT
many	TRBD2	TRBJ2-1	TRBV7-2	17	CASSSPTSALTPNEQFF	TGTGCCAGCAGCTCCCCGACTAGCGCCTTAACACCTAATGAGCAGTTCTTC
.	.	TRBJ1-2	TRBV5-1	15	CASSLGGTDSYGYTF	TGCGCCAGCAGCTTGGGTGGGACCGACTCCTACGGCTACACCTTC
.	.	TRBJ1-1	TRBV6-6	12	CASRERNTEAFF	TGTGCCAGCAGGGAAAGGAACACTGAAGCTTTCTTT
.	.	TRBJ1-1	TRBV5-5	16	CASSLAYRSMNTEAFF	TGTGCCAGCAGCTTGGCCTACAGGAGCATGAACACTGAAGCTTTCTTT
.	.	TRBJ2-3	TRBV19	14	CASSIEPTMGTQYF	TGTGCCAGTAGTATAGAACCGACCATGGGTACGCAGTATTTT
.	.	TRBJ2-2	TRBV27	18	CASSSYSKTGHNTGELFF	TGTGCCAGCAGTTCCTACTCCAAGACAGGTCACAACACCGGGGAGCTGTTTTTT
.	TRBD2	TRBJ2-5	TRBV13	15	CASRSTSGGATTQYF	TGTGCCAGCAGATCCACTAGCGGGGGAGCCACCACCCAGTACTTC
.	TRBD2	TRBJ2-1	TRBV20-1	14	CSAPSGRAYNEQFF	TGCAGTGCTCCTAGCGGCAGGGCATACAATGAGCAGTTCTTC
.	.	TRBJ1-2	TRBV4-1	14	CASSQEGRGGGYTF	TGCGCCAGCAGCCAAGAGGGCAGGGGAGGTGGCTACACCTTC
few	.	TRBJ2-1	TRBV7-9	15	CASSAGHLGGNEQFF	TGTGCCAGCAGCGCGGGACACCTGGGGGGCAATGAGCAGTTCTTC
.	.	TRBJ2-3	TRBV28	11	CASSIGRGMYF	TGTGCCAGCAGCATAGGACGGGGGATGTATTTT
.	TRBD1	TRBJ2-5	TRBV5-1	16	CASSSRQGAQSSEQYF	TGCGCCAGCAGCTCGCGACAGGGGGCGCAAAGTAGTGAGCAGTACTTC
few	TRBD1	TRBJ2-4	TRBV5-1	15	CASSLEAQGANIQYF	TGCGCCAGCAGCTTGGAGGCGCAGGGGGCGAACATTCAGTACTTC
.	.	TRBJ2-2	TRBV27	13	CASSLSLGVELFF	TGTGCCAGCAGTTTAAGTTTGGGTGTGGAGCTGTTTTTT
few	.	TRBJ1-1	TRBV12-3/TRBV12-4	12	CASSFPGGEAFF	TGTGCCAGCAGCTTCCCCGGGGGAGAAGCTTTCTTT
.	.	TRBJ1-1	TRBV6-1	14	CASSEASDYTEAFF	TGTGCCAGCAGTGAAGCGTCTGACTACACTGAAGCTTTCTTT
.	.	TRBJ2-6	TRBV29-1	18	CSVQNNPSQSSGANVLTF	TGCAGCGTCCAGAATAACCCTTCACAGAGCTCTGGGGCCAACGTCCTGACTTTC
.	TRBD1	TRBJ1-2	TRBV10-3	14	CAITSGGSNYGYTF	TGTGCCATCACATCAGGGGGATCTAACTATGGCTACACCTTC
few	TRBD2	TRBJ2-1	TRBV4-1	17	CASSQGLVTSGYNEQFF	TGCGCCAGCAGCCAAGGATTAGTGACTAGCGGGTACAATGAGCAGTTCTTC
.	TRBD1	TRBJ2-1	TRBV5-1	12	CASSVDRGGQFF	TGCGCCAGCAGCGTAGACAGGGGAGGGCAGTTCTTC
once	.	TRBJ2-7	TRBV13	14	CASSLVPTATEQYF	TGTGCCAGCAGCTTAGTCCCCACGGCCACCGAGCAGTACTTC
.	.	TRBJ2-1	TRBV30	15	CAWLPSGLKEHEQFF	TGTGCCTGGCTACCGAGCGGATTAAAGGAGCATGAGCAGTTCTTC
once	TRBD2	TRBJ2-7	TRBV12-3/TRBV12-4	16	CASSLGPAGAYNEQYF	TGTGCCAGCAGTTTGGGTCCGGCGGGAGCTTACAATGAGCAGTACTTC
.	TRBD2	TRBJ2-1	TRBV20-1	17	CSLGSLSGVASYNEQFF	TGCAGTTTGGGTAGCCTGAGCGGGGTTGCATCCTACAATGAGCAGTTCTTC
.	TRBD1	TRBJ1-6	TRBV20-1	14	CSAPGTGNNSPLHF	TGCAGTGCTCCGGGGACAGGCAATAATTCACCCCTCCACTTT
.	.	TRBJ1-1	TRBV20-1	14	CSARGHQMNTEAFF	TGCAGTGCTAGAGGACACCAGATGAACACTGAAGCTTTCTTT
.	.	TRBJ2-5	TRBV29-1	12	CSVGSSTETQYF	TGCAGCGTTGGTTCCAGTACGGAGACCCAGTACTTC
.	.	TRBJ2-3	TRBV3-1	15	CASSQGTAGTDTQYF	TGTGCCAGCAGCCAAGGGACGGCTGGCACAGATACGCAGTATTTT
.	.	TRBJ2-7	TRBV4-2	10	CARDCPSGYF	TGTGCCAGGGACTGCCCTTCGGGGTACTTC
.	.	TRBJ2-3	TRBV6-6	14	CASSYVLNTDTQYF	TGTGCCAGCAGTTACGTCCTTAACACAGATACGCAGTATTTT
.	.	TRBJ1-2	TRBV20-1	13	CSARERRDYGYTF	TGCAGTGCTAGAGAGAGAAGGGACTATGGCTACACCTTC
.	TRBD2	TRBJ2-7	TRBV24-1	18	CATSDPGTSGGASYEQYF	TGTGCCACCAGTGACCCCGGGACTAGCGGGGGGGCCTCATACGAGCAGTACTTC
few	.	TRBJ2-7	TRBV5-1	16	CASSLGTSLSGHEQYF	TGCGCCAGCAGCTTGGGGACTTCCCTCTCTGGCCACGAGCAGTACTTC
.	.	TRBJ2-5	TRBV2	12	CARIGFGETQYF	TGTGCCAGAATAGGGTTTGGGGAGACCCAGTACTTC
.	TRBD2	TRBJ2-5	TRBV24-1	17	CATSAGGLADSYNEQYF	TGTGCCACCAGTGCCGGAGGACTAGCGGACTCCTACAATGAGCAGTACTTC